This T cell receptor (beta chain) comes out of a study of blood T cell repertoires in COVID-19. About the research overall: From the United States, Italy and Spain came samples of acute and convalescent COVID-19. The cDNA or gDNA used as material had been derived from T cells, B-cell-depleted T cells, or PBMCs.

As handled by the study authors: Amplifying reference gene primers gave estimates of nucleated cell counts. The method was immunoSEQ multiplex PCR; TCRdb's version includes in-frame clones alone and lacks a portion of them. V, J and clone size are those of that table, while D and trimming were read from the DNA. The table has 65,000 to 80,000 clones, around four fifths seen once. CDR3 length equals 19 residues. Material for sequencing was peripheral blood. This clonotype was obtained from a human donor in a cohort sampled during active COVID-19. The V gene is TRBV21-1, the J gene TRBJ1-3; TRBD1, as called in the table, went unchecked against the DNA. TRBV21-1 is a pseudogene locus. CDR3 loop: CASSSPWGRQGISGNTIYF. The CDR3 region has the DNA TGTGCCAGCAGCTCTCCGTGGGGGCGACAGGGCATCTCTGGAAACACCATATATTTT.